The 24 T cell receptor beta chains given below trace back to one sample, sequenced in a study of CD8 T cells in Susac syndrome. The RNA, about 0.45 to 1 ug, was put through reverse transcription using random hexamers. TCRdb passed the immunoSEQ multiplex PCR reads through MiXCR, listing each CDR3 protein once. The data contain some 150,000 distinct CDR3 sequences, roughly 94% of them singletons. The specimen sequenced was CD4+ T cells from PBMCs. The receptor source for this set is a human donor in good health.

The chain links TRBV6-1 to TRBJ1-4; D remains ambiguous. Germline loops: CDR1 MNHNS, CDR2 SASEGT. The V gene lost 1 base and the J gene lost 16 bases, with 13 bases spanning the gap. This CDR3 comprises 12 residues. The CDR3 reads CASSEGPTPEFF. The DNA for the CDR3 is TGTGCCAGCAGTGAAGGGCCTACCCCGGAGTTTTTT.

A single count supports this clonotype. The DNA for the CDR3 is TGTGCCAGCAGTGATGACGGGCGGACAGTGTATAGCAATCAGCCCCAGCATTTT. This encodes CASSDDGRTVYSNQPQHF. This chain connects TRBV6-2 or TRBV6-3 to TRBJ1-5, with a weak D call TRBD1 (6 bases). Germline loops: CDR1 MNHEY, CDR2 SVGEGT. The CDR3 covers 18 residues. The ends were cut back, 5 bases at V and 0 bases at J, with 20 bases in the middle.

The CDR3 spells CASSLNLATRDEQFF. The CDR3 coding sequence is TGTGCCAGCAGCTTGAATCTAGCGACTAGGGATGAGCAGTTCTTC. The V and J genes are TRBV5-4 and TRBJ2-1; weak D call: TRBD2 (6 bases). The CDR3 spans 15 residues. Trimming pared 1 base from V and 8 bases from J, leaving 16 bases between. The germline CDR1 and CDR2 sequences are SGHNT and YYREEE (reference sequence).

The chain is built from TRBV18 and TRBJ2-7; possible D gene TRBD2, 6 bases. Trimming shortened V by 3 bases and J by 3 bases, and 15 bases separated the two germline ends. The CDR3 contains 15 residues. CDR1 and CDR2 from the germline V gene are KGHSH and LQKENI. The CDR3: CASSPSVEGLYEQYF. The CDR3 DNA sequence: TGTGCCAGCTCACCCTCCGTGGAGGGCCTCTACGAGCAGTACTTC.

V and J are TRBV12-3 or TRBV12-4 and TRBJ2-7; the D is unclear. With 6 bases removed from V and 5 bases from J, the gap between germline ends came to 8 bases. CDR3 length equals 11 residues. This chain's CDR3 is CASRGSHEQYF. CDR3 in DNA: TGTGCCAGCAGGGGATCCCACGAGCAGTACTTC.

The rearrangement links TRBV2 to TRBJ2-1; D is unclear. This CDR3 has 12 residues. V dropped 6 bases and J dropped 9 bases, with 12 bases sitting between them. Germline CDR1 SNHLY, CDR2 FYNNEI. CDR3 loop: CASSSGPLEQFF. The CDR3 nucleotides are TGTGCCAGCAGCTCGGGCCCACTTGAGCAGTTCTTC.

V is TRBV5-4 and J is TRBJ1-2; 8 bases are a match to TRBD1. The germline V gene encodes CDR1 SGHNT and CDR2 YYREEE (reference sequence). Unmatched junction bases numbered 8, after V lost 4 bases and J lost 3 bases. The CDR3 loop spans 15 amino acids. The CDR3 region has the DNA TGTGCCAGCAGCGCCACTTCGACAGGGGACTATGGCTACACCTTC. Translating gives CASSATSTGDYGYTF.

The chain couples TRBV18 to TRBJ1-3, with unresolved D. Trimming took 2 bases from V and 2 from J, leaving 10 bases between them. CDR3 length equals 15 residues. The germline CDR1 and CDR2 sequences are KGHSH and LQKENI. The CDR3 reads CASSPKGRAGNTIYF. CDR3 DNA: TGTGCCAGCTCACCAAAGGGCCGCGCTGGAAACACCATATATTTT.

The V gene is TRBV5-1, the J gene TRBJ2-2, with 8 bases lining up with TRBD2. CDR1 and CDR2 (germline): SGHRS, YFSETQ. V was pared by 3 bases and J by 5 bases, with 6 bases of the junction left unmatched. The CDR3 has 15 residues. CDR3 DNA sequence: TGCGCCAGCAGCTCACTAGCGGACCAAACCGGGGAGCTGTTTTTT. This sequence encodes CASSSLADQTGELFF.

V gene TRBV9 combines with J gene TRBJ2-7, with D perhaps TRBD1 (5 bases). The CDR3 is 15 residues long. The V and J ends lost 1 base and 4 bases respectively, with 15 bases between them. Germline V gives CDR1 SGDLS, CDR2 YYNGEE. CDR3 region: CASSVQGAGWYEQYF. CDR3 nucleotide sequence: TGTGCCAGCAGCGTACAAGGCGCAGGGTGGTACGAGCAGTACTTC. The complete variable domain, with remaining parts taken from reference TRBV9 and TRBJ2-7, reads DSGVTQTPKHLITATGQRVTLRCSPRSGDLSVYWYQQSLDQGLQFLIQYYNGEERAKGNILERFSAQQFPDLHSELNLSSLELGDSALYFCASSVQGAGWYEQYFGPGTRLTVT.

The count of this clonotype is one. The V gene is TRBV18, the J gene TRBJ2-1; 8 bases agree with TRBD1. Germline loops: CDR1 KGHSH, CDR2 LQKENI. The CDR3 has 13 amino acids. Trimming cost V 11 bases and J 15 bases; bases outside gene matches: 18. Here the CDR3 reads CAGQGQTGEKGFF. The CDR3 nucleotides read TGTGCCGGGCAAGGCCAGACAGGGGAAAAGGGGTTCTTC. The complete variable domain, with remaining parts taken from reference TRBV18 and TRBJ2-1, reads NAGVMQNPRHLVRRRGQEARLRCSPMKGHSHVYWYRQLPEEGLKFMVYLQKENIIDESGMPKERFSAEFPKEGPSILRIQQVVRGDSAAYFCAGQGQTGEKGFFGPGTRLTVL.

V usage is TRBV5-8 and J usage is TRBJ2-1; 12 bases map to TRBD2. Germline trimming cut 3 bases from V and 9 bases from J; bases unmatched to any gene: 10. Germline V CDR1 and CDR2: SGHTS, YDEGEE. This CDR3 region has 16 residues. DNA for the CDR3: TGTGCCAGCAGCTCGCCTAGCGGGAGGGCCCAGGTTGAGCAGTTCTTC. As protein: CASSSPSGRAQVEQFF.

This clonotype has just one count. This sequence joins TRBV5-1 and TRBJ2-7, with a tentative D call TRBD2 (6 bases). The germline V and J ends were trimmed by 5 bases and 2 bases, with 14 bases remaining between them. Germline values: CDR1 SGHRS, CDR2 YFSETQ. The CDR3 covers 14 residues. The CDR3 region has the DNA TGCGCCAGCAGGGAGGGGCCGGGCACCTACGAGCAGTACTTC. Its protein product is CASREGPGTYEQYF.

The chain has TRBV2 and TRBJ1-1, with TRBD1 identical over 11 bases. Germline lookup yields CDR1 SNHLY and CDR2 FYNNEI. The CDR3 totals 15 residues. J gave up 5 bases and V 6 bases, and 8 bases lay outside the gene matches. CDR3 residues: CASRAGTGGGTEAFF. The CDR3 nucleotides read TGTGCCAGCAGGGCCGGGACAGGGGGTGGTACTGAAGCTTTCTTT.

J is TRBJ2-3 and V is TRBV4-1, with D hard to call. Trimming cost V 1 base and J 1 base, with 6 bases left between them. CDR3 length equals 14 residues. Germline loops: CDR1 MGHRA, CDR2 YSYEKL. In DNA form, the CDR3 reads TGCGCCAGCAGCCAAGTTCACCGCACAGATACGCAGTATTTT. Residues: CASSQVHRTDTQYF.

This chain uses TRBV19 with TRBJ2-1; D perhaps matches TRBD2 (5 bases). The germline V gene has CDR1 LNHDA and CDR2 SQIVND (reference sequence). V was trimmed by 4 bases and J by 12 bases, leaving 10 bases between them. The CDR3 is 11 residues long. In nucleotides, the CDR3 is TGTGCCAGTAGTACCCCGCGGGTGCAGTTCTTC. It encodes CASSTPRVQFF.

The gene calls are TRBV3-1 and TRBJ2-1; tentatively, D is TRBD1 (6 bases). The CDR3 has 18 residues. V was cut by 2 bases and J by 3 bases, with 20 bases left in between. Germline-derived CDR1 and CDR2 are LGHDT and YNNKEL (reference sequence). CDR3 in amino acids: CASSQTMGQGPGYNEQFF. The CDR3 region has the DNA TGTGCCAGCAGCCAAACCATGGGTCAGGGGCCAGGCTACAATGAGCAGTTCTTC.

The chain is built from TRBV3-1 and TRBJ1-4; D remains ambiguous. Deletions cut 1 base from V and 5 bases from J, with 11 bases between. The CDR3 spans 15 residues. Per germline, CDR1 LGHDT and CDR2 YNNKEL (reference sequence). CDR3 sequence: CASSQGPGKNEKLFF. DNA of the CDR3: TGTGCCAGCAGCCAAGGACCGGGCAAAAATGAAAAACTGTTTTTT.

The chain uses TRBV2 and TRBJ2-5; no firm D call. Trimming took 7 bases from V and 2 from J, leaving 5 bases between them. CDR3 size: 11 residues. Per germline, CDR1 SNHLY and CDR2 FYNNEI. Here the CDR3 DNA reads TGTGCCAGCAAAGTGCAAGAGACCCAGTACTTC. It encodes CASKVQETQYF.

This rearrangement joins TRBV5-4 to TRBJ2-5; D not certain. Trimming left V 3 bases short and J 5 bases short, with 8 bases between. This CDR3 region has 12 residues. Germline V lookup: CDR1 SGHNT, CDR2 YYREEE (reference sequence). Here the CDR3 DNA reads TGTGCCAGCAGCTACCGGTTGGAGACCCAGTACTTC. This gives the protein CASSYRLETQYF.

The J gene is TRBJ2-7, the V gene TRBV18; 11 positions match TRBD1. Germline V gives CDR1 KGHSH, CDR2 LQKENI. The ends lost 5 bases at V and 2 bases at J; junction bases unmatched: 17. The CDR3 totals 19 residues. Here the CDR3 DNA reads TGTGCCAGCTCATCCACTCACCCATATTCGGGACAGGGGGCCTACGAGCAGTACTTC. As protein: CASSSTHPYSGQGAYEQYF.

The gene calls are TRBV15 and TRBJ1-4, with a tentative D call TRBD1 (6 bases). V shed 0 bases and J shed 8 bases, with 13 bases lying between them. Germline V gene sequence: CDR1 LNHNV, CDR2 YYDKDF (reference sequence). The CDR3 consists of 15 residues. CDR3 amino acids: CATSRDPGALEKLFF. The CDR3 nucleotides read TGTGCCACCAGCAGAGACCCGGGGGCTCTGGAAAAACTGTTTTTT.

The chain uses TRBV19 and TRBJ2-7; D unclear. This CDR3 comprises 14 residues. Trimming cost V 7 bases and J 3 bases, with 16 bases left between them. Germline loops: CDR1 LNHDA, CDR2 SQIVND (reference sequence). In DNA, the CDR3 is TGTGCCAGTACCAAAACTTGGGGTAACTACGAGCAGTACTTC. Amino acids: CASTKTWGNYEQYF. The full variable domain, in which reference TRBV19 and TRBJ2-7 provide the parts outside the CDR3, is DGGITQSPKYLFRKEGQNVTLSCEQNLNHDAMYWYRQDPGQGLRLIYYSQIVNDFQKGDIAEGYSVSREKKESFPLTVTSAQKNPTAFYLCASTKTWGNYEQYFGPGTRLTVT.

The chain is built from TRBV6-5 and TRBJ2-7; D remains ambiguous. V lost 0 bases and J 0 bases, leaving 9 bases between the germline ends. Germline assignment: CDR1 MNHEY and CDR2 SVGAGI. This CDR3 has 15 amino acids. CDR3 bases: TGTGCCAGCAGTTACTCTGATAGAACCTCCTACGAGCAGTACTTC. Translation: CASSYSDRTSYEQYF.